These T cell receptor beta chains were read from a single sample in a study of early T cells in non-severe SARS-CoV-2 infection. MiXCR, run by TCRdb on the 5' RACE reads, gives a single entry per CDR3 protein. Of over 85,000 distinct CDR3 sequences in the sample, over 10% were seen once. The material sequenced was whole blood, taken at baseline. Source of these receptors: an adult who was a healthcare worker with PCR-confirmed SARS-CoV-2 infection or an uninfected control (not recorded which). Both conserved end residues are part of each CDR3. D genes are given only for firm matches. The listing skips clone size in some rows; elsewhere it reads once, few, many or a size class.

few | TRBJ2-4 | TRBV20-1 | - | CSALRAQNIQYF | TGCAGTGCCCTCCGGGCGCAAAACATTCAGTACTTC
many | TRBJ2-2 | TRBV7-3 | TRBD1 | CASSPRDRGDTGELFF | TGTGCCAGCAGCCCTAGGGACAGGGGGGACACCGGGGAGCTGTTTTTT
- | TRBJ2-1 | TRBV19 | TRBD2 | CASAWDSGSYSVFF | TGTGCCAGTGCGTGGGATAGCGGGAGTTATTCTGTATTCTTC
- | TRBJ2-5 | TRBV12-5 | - | CASGLSLYRETQYF | TGTGCTAGTGGTTTGTCCCTGTACCGAGAGACCCAGTACTTC
once | TRBJ1-1 | TRBV5-6 | - | CATRGGQTEAFF | TGTGCCACCCGGGGGGGGCAGACTGAAGCTTTCTTT
many | TRBJ1-4 | TRBV5-1 | TRBD1 | CASSSGTGVEKLFF | TGCGCCAGCAGCTCCGGGACAGGGGTTGAAAAACTGTTTTTT
few | TRBJ1-1 | TRBV7-9 | - | CASSTTEDREAFF | TGTGCCAGCAGCACAACCGAGGACCGTGAAGCTTTCTTT
- | TRBJ1-1 | TRBV2 | - | CASKLTGPEAFF | TGTGCCAGCAAGCTGACAGGCCCCGAAGCTTTCTTT
many | TRBJ2-1 | TRBV19 | TRBD2 | CASTPAGTSGFPYNEQFF | TGTGCCAGTACTCCGGCGGGGACTAGCGGGTTTCCGTACAATGAGCAGTTCTTC
many | TRBJ1-1 | TRBV3-1 | - | CASSQVPYTEAFF | TGTGCCAGCAGCCAAGTTCCCTACACTGAAGCTTTCTTT
many | TRBJ2-3 | TRBV27 | - | CASRRAPTTTDTQYF | TGTGCCAGCCGCCGGGCTCCCACGACCACAGATACGCAGTATTTT
few | TRBJ2-1 | TRBV4-2 | - | CASSQGVNDEQFF | TGTGCCAGCAGCCAAGGGGTTAACGATGAGCAGTTCTTC
many | TRBJ1-1 | TRBV25-1 | - | CASSSGRRTEAFF | TGTGCCAGCAGCTCAGGGAGGAGGACTGAAGCTTTCTTT
few | TRBJ2-3 | TRBV18 | - | CASSPLGGETDTQYF | TGTGCCAGCTCACCATTGGGCGGGGAAACAGATACGCAGTATTTT
- | TRBJ2-7 | TRBV2 | - | CASSDEGHEQYF | TGTGCCAGCAGTGACGAGGGCCACGAGCAGTACTTC
few | TRBJ2-1 | TRBV5-1 | - | CASSLREREVHEQFF | TGCGCCAGCAGCTTGCGGGAGAGAGAGGTCCATGAGCAGTTCTTC
many | TRBJ1-2 | TRBV27 | TRBD1 | CASSPVAGQISLNYGYTF | TGTGCCAGCAGTCCAGTGGCGGGACAGATAAGCCTTAACTATGGCTACACCTTC
- | TRBJ2-7 | TRBV13 | - | CASSPRSAILYYEQYF | TGTGCCAGCAGCCCGAGGAGCGCTATCCTCTACTACGAGCAGTACTTC
- | TRBJ1-2 | TRBV7-8 | - | CASSLGEGDGYTF | TGTGCCAGCAGCTTAGGGGAGGGAGACGGCTACACCTTC
- | TRBJ2-7 | TRBV20-1 | TRBD2 | CSASGTSGTTYEQYF | TGCAGTGCTTCTGGGACTAGCGGGACCACCTACGAGCAGTACTTC
few | TRBJ1-6 | TRBV7-2 | TRBD1 | CASSRDRGEPLHF | TGTGCCAGCAGCAGAGACAGGGGCGAACCCCTCCACTTT
few | TRBJ1-4 | TRBV28 | - | CASGTNEKLFF | TGTGCCTCCGGGACCAATGAAAAACTGTTTTTT
few | TRBJ1-1 | TRBV14 | - | CASSQGLRRANTEAFF | TGTGCCAGCAGCCAAGGTTTACGACGGGCAAACACTGAAGCTTTCTTT
- | TRBJ1-5 | TRBV5-1 | - | CASSSGVSNQPQHF | TGCGCCAGCAGCTCAGGGGTGAGCAATCAGCCCCAGCATTTT
few | TRBJ1-6 | TRBV2 | - | CASSVGATSSYNSPLHF | TGTGCCAGCAGTGTGGGGGCCACTAGCTCCTATAATTCACCCCTCCACTTT
many | TRBJ2-1 | TRBV5-1 | - | CASSFVKSSYNEQFF | TGCGCCAGCAGCTTTGTGAAGAGCTCCTACAATGAGCAGTTCTTC
many | TRBJ1-4 | TRBV6-1 | - | CASSELRREKLFF | TGTGCCAGCAGTGAACTGAGGAGAGAAAAACTGTTTTTT